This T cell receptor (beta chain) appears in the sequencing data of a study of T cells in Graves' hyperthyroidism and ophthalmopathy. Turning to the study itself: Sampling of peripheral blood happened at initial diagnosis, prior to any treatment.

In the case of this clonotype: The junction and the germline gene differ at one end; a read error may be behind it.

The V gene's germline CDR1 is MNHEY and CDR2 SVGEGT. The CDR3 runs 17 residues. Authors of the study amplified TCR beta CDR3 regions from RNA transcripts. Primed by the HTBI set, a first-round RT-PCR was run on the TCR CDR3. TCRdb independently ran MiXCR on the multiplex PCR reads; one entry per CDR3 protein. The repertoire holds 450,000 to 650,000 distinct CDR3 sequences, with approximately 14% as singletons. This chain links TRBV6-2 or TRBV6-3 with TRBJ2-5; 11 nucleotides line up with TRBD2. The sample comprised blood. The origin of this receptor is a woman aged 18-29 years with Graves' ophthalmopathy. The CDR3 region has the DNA TGTGCCAGCAGTCTGAGCTCCGGACTAGCGGGCCAAGAGACCCAGTGCTTC. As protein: CASSLSSGLAGQETQCF.